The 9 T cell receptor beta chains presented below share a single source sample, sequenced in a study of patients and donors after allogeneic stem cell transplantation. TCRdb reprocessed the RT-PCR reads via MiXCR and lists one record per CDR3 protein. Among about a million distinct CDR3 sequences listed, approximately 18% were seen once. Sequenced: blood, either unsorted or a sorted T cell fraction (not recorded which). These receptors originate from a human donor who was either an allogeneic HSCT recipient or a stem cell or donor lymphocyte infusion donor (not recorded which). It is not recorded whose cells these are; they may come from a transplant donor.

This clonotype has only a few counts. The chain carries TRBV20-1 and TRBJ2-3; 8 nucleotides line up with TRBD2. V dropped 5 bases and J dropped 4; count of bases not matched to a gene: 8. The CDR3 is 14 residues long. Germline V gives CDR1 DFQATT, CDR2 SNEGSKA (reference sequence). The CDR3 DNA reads TGCAGTGCTCAGGCGGGGGGAAAGGCAGATACGCAGTATTTT. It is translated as CSAQAGGKADTQYF.

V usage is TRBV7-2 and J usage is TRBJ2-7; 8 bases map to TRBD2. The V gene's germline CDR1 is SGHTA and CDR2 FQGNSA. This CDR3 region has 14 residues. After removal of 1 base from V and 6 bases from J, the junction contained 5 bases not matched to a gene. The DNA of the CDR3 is TGTGCCAGCAGCTTAGGGGGACTAGACAGCGAGCAGTACTTC. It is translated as CASSLGGLDSEQYF. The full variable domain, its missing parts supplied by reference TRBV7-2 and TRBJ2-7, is GAGVSQSPSNKVTEKGKDVELRCDPISGHTALYWYRQSLGQGLEFLIYFQGNSAPDKSGLPSDRFSAERTGGSVSTLTIQRTQQEDSAVYLCASSLGGLDSEQYFGPGTRLTVT.

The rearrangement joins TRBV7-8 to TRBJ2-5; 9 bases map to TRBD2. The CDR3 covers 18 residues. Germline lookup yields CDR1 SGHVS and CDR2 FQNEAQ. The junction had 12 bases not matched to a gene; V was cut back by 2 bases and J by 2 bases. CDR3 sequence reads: CASSLISSGSISQETQYF. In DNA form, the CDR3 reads TGTGCCAGCAGCTTAATCAGTAGCGGGAGCATTAGTCAAGAGACCCAGTACTTC.

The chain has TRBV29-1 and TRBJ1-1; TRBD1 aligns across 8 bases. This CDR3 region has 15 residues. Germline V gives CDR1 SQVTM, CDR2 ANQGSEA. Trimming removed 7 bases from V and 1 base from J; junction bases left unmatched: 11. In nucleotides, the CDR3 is TGCAGCGCAGGCTCAGGGGGCGCCGGGAACACTGAAGCTTTCTTT. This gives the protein CSAGSGGAGNTEAFF.

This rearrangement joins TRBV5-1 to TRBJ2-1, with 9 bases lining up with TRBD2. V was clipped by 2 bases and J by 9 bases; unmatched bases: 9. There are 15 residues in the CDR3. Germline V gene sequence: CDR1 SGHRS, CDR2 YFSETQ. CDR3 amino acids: CASSFGAGGPGEQFF. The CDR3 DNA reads TGCGCCAGCAGCTTTGGGGCGGGAGGGCCTGGTGAGCAGTTCTTC.

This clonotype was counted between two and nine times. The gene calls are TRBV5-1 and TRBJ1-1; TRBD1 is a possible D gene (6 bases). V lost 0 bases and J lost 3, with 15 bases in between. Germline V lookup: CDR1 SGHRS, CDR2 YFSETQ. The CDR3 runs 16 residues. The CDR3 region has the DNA TGCGCCAGCAGCTTGGCGAAGGGGGTAGGGGACACTGAAGCTTTCTTT. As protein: CASSLAKGVGDTEAFF.

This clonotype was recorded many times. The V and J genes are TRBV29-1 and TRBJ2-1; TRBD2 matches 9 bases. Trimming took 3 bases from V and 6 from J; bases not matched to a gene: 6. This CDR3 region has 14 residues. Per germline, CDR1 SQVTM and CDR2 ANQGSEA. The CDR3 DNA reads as TGCAGCGTTGACAGGCTAGCGGGGATCAATGAGCAGTTCTTC. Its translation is CSVDRLAGINEQFF.

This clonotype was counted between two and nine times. The CDR3 loop is CATSEWTGVAKNIQYF. CDR3 coding DNA: TGTGCCACCAGCGAATGGACGGGAGTAGCCAAAAACATTCAGTACTTC. J is TRBJ2-4 and V is TRBV15, with D possibly TRBD2 on 6 matching bases. This CDR3 has 16 residues. V was clipped by 5 bases and J by 0 bases, with 14 bases between them. Germline lookup yields CDR1 LNHNV and CDR2 YYDKDF (reference sequence).

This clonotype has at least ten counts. The CDR3 DNA sequence: TGTGCCAGCAGCTTAGAAGAGAAAGGAAACTATGGCTACACCTTC. Translating it yields CASSLEEKGNYGYTF. The gene calls are TRBV7-2 and TRBJ1-2, with unresolved D. Trimming pared 1 base from V and 2 bases from J, leaving 11 bases between. Germline V CDR1 and CDR2: SGHTA, FQGNSA. The CDR3 extends over 15 amino acids.